This paragraph covers one T cell receptor (beta chain) sequence. V gave up 4 bases and J gave up 0 bases; unmatched junction bases: 2. Looked up from germline, CDR1 is LNHDA and CDR2 is SQIVND (reference sequence). The length of the CDR3 is 14 residues. This sample was taken from a study of blood T cell repertoires in COVID-19. The overall study: Spain, Italy and the United States supplied samples that represented acute and convalescent COVID-19. T cells, B-cell-depleted T cells, or PBMCs provided the cDNA or gDNA that served as material.

Methods used by the authors: Reference gene primers were amplified, and this amplification served to estimate nucleated cell counts. The method was immunoSEQ multiplex PCR; TCRdb's version includes in-frame clones alone and lacks a portion of them. V, J and clone size derive from that table, while D and trimming were established from the DNA sequence. The sample includes about 200,000 clones, less than 80% seen only once; the top ten take approximately 13%. This rearrangement joins TRBV19 to TRBJ1-1; TRBD1 aligns across 7 bases. Sequencing was carried out using peripheral blood. This receptor was obtained from a man in his forties or fifties who had recovered from COVID-19. This CDR3 reads CASSTQGLNTEAFF. The DNA for the CDR3 is TGTGCCAGTAGTACACAGGGGCTGAACACTGAAGCTTTCTTT.